This T cell receptor beta chain was identified in a study of T cell responses to AZD1222 COVID-19 vaccine. Some clones are missing from TCRdb's copy, which holds only in-frame ones; the method was immunoSEQ multiplex PCR. The top ten clones hold 0.99% of a sample with approximately 190,000 clones, roughly 88% of them seen once. For this clone: Its antigen is unidentified.

Study-wide results and caveats: It was only after the peak T cell response that any repertoires were sampled.

The CDR3 is 17 residues long. Germline V gene data show CDR1 as LGHDT and CDR2 as YNNKEL (reference sequence). V lost 1 base and J lost 3, with 18 bases in between. Sequenced material: peripheral blood, taken on day 0 of AZD1222 vaccination. The gene calls are TRBV3-1 (or the pseudogene TRBV3-2) and TRBJ2-5; D possibly corresponds to TRBD2 (6 bases). The receptor was derived from an adult in good health. CDR3: CASSQGLGPGVEETQYF. The CDR3 DNA reads TGTGCCAGCAGCCAAGGACTAGGCCCGGGGGTTGAAGAGACCCAGTACTTC.